Listed here are 3 T cell receptor beta chains from one sample, sequenced in a study of T-cell memory formation after mild COVID-19. TCRdb re-called the 5' RACE reads through MiXCR, storing one row per CDR3 protein. The table includes 400,000 to 500,000 distinct CDR3 sequences, more than 15% detected once. Input material: PBMCs or a T cell subset sorted from them (not recorded which). The receptor set was obtained from a man between 18 and 29 years old who had mild COVID-19 (a few samples of this study predate the infection). Cell type and time point are not known.

This clonotype was detected only a few times. This chain connects TRBV12-3 or TRBV12-4 to TRBJ1-1, with 11 bases matching TRBD1. The J segment lost 5 bases and the V segment lost 5 bases, leaving 7 bases of the junction unmatched. There are 15 residues in the CDR3. In DNA form, the CDR3 reads TGTGCCAGCAGTGAGGACAGGGGGCGCAGAACTGAAGCTTTCTTT. Translation: CASSEDRGRRTEAFF.

The genes are TRBV5-4 and TRBJ1-4; maybe TRBD1 (6 bases). The CDR3 runs 15 residues. The germline CDR1 and CDR2 sequences are SGHNT and YYREEE (reference sequence). Trimming cost V 4 bases and J 5 bases, with 15 bases left between them. The CDR3 region is CASSPRGGQNEKLFF. CDR3 sequence (DNA): TGTGCCAGCAGCCCGAGAGGGGGTCAAAATGAAAAACTGTTTTTT.

Comments on this clonotype: A read error may account for a junction end that differs from germline. V and J are TRBV10-1 and TRBJ2-7; D may be TRBD1 (6 bases). Germline CDR1 is WNHNN and CDR2 is SYGVQD (reference sequence). CDR3 length equals 13 residues. CDR3 DNA: TGCGCCAGCAGCGGGGACAACTCCCACGAGCAGTACTTC. Translating it yields CASSGDNSHEQYF.